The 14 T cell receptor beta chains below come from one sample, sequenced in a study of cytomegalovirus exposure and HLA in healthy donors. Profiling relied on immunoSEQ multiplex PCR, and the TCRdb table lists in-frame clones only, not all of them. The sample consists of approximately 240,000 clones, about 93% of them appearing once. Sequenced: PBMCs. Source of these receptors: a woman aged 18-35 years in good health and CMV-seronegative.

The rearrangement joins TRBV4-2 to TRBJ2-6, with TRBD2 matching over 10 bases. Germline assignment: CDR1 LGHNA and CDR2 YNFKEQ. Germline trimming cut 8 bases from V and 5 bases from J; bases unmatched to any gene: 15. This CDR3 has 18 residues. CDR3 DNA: TGTGCCAGCGGCCTGAGGGAGCGGGAGGGCGCTAGGGCCAACGTCCTGACTTTC. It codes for CASGLREREGARANVLTF.

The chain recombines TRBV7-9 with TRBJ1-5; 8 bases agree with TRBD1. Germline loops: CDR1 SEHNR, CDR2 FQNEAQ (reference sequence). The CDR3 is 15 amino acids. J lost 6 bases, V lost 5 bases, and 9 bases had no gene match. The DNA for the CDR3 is TGTGCCAGCAGCCCAGGACAGGGAACGGGTCAGCCCCAGCATTTT. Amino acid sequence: CASSPGQGTGQPQHF.

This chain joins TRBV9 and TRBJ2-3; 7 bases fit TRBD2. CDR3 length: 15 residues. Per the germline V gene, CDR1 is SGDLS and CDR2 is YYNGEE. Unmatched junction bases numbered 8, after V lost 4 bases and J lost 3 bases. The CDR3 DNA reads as TGTGCCAGCAGCCCCCGGACTAGAATGACAGATACGCAGTATTTT. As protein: CASSPRTRMTDTQYF.

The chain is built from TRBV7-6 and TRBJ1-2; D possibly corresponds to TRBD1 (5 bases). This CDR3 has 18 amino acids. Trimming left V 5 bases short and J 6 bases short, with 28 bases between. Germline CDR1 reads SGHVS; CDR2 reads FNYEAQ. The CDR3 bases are TGTGCCAGCAGCGAATCGGGCCTTACTTGGGGCAGGGAAAATGGCTACACCTTC. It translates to CASSESGLTWGRENGYTF.

CDR3 sequence reads: CASSSPSWHTF. The CDR3 DNA reads as TGTGCCAGCAGCTCCCCCTCCTGGCACACCTTC. The chain employs TRBV9 and TRBJ1-2; D is undetermined. CDR1 SGDLS and CDR2 YYNGEE come from the germline V gene. CDR3 length: 11 residues. With 4 bases removed from V and 12 bases from J, the gap between germline ends came to 13 bases.

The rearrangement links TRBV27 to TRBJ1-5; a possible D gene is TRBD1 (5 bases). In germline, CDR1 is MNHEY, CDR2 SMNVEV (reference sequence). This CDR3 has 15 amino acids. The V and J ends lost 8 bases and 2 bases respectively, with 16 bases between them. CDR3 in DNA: TGTGCCAGCGGAAGGGACGGCGGGGGCAATCAGCCCCAGCATTTT. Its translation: CASGRDGGGNQPQHF.

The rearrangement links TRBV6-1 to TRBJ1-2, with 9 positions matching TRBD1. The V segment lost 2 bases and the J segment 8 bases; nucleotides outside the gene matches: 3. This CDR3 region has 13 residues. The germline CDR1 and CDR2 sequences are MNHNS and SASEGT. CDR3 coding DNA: TGTGCCAGCAGTGAAAGTGGGACAGGGGGCTACACCTTC. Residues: CASSESGTGGYTF.

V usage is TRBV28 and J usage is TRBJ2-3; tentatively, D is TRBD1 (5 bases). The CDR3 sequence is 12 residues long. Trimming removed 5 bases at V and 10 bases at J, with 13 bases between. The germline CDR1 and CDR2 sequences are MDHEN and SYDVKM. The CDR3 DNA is TGTGCCAGCAGTCTCTTTATGGGGCCGCAGTATTTT. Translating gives CASSLFMGPQYF.

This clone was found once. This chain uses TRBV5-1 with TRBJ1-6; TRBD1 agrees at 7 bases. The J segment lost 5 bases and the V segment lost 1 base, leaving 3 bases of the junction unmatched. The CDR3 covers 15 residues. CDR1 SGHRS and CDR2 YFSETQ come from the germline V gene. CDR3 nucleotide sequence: TGCGCCAGCAGCTTGAGGGACAGAGATAATTCACCCCTCCACTTT. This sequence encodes CASSLRDRDNSPLHF. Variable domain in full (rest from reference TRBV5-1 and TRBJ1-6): KAGVTQTPRYLIKTRGQQVTLSCSPISGHRSVSWYQQTPGQGLQFLFEYFSETQRNKGNFPGRFSGRQFSNSRSEMNVSTLELGDSALYLCASSLRDRDNSPLHFGNGTRLTVT.

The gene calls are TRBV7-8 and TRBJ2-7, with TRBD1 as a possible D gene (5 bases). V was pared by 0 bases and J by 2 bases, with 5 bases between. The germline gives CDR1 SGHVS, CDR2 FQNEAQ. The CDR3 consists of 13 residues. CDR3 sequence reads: CASSLAGPYEQYF. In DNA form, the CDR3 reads TGTGCCAGCAGCTTAGCGGGGCCCTACGAGCAGTACTTC.

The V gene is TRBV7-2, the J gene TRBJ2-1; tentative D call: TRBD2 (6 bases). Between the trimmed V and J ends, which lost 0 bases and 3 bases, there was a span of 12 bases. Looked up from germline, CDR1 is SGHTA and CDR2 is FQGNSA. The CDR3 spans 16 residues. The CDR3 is CASSLASVGGYNEQFF. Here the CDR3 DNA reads TGTGCCAGCAGCTTAGCGTCGGTGGGAGGCTACAATGAGCAGTTCTTC.

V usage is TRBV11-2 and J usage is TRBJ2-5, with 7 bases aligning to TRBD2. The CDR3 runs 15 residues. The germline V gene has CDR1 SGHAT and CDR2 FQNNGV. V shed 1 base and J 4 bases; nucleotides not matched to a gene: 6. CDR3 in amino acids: CASSLGGGGLETQYF. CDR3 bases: TGTGCCAGCAGCTTAGGGGGGGGAGGGCTAGAGACCCAGTACTTC.

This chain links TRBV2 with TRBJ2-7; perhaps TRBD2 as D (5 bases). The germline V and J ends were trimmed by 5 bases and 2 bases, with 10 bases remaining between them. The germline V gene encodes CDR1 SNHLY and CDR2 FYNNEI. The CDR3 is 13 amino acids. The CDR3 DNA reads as TGTGCCAGCAGTCTGTTCGGGACCTACGAGCAGTACTTC. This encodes CASSLFGTYEQYF.

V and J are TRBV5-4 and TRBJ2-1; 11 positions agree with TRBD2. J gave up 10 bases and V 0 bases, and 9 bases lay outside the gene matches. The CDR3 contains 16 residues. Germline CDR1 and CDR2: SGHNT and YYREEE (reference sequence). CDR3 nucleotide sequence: TGTGCCAGCAGCTTGGAGTCCAGAGCTAGCGGGAGGGAGCAGTTCTTC. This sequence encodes CASSLESRASGREQFF. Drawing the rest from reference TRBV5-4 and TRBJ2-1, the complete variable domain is ETGVTQSPTHLIKTRGQQVTLRCSSQSGHNTVSWYQQALGQGPQFIFQYYREEENGRGNFPPRFSGLQFPNYSSELNVNALELDDSALYLCASSLESRASGREQFFGPGTRLTVL.